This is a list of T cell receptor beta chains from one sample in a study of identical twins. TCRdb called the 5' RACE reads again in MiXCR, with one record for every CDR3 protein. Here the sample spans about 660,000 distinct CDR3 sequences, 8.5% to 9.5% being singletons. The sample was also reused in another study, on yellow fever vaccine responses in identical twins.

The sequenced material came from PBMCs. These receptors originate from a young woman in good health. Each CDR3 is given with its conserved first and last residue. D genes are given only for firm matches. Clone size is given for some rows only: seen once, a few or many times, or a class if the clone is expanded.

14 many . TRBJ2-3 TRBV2 CASRELVRTDTQYF TGTGCCAGCAGGGAACTAGTGCGCACAGATACGCAGTATTTT
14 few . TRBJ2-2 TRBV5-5 CASSLALSRGELFF TGTGCCAGCAGCTTGGCCCTCTCGCGCGGGGAGCTGTTTTTT
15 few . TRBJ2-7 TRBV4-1 CASSQLTREIYEQYF TGCGCCAGCAGCCAATTAACCCGGGAGATATACGAGCAGTACTTC
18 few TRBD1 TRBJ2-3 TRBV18 CASSPLGQGAPSTDTQYF TGTGCCAGCTCACCACTAGGACAGGGGGCGCCGAGCACAGATACGCAGTATTTT
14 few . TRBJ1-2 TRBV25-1 CASSAGTANYGYTF TGTGCCAGCAGTGCCGGGACGGCTAACTATGGCTACACCTTC
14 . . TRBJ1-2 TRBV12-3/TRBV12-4 CASRLDSRGYGYTF TGTGCCAGCAGATTGGACAGCCGGGGCTATGGCTACACCTTC
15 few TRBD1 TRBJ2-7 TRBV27 CASGTGTGLDYEQYF TGTGCCAGCGGTACCGGGACAGGGCTCGACTACGAGCAGTACTTC
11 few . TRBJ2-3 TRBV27 CASRSGTTQYF TGTGCCAGCCGATCCGGGACTACGCAGTATTTT
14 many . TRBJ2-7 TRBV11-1 CASSLAGLTYEQYF TGTGCCAGCAGCCTTGCAGGGCTAACCTACGAGCAGTACTTC
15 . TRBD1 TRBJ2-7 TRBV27 CASSIPGTGYHEQYF TGTGCCAGCAGTATCCCCGGGACAGGGTACCACGAGCAGTACTTC
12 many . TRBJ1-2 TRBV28 CASSPDSYGYTF TGTGCCAGCAGTCCCGACAGCTATGGCTACACCTTC
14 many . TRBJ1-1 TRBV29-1 CSVDLGVPNTEAFF TGCAGCGTTGATTTGGGGGTTCCGAACACTGAAGCTTTCTTT
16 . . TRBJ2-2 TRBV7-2 CASSAYGTFNTGELFF TGTGCCAGCAGCGCCTACGGGACTTTCAACACCGGGGAGCTGTTTTTT
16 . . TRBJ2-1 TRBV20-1 CSARDQLYSSYNEQFF TGCAGTGCTAGAGATCAACTATACAGCTCCTACAATGAGCAGTTCTTC
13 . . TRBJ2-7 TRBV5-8 CASSPGAYYEQYF TGTGCCAGCAGTCCGGGAGCCTACTACGAGCAGTACTTC
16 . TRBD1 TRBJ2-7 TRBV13 CASSLGLTGLSYEQYF TGTGCCAGCAGCTTAGGATTGACAGGGCTCTCCTACGAGCAGTACTTC
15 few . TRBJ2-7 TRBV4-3 CASSQDRTVSYEQYF TGCGCCAGCAGCCAAGACCGGACAGTTTCCTACGAGCAGTACTTC
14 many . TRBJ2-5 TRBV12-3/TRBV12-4 CASSPMRGSETQYF TGTGCCAGCAGCCCCATGAGGGGCTCAGAGACCCAGTACTTC
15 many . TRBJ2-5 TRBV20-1 CSARSLRQSGKTQYF TGCAGTGCTAGGAGCCTCCGACAGTCTGGAAAGACCCAGTACTTC
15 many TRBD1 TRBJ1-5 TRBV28 CASNLGTGGNQPQHF TGTGCCAGCAACCTAGGGACAGGTGGCAATCAGCCCCAGCATTTT
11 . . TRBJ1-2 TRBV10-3 CAISVDYGYTF TGTGCCATCAGTGTCGACTATGGCTACACCTTC
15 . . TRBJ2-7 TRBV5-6 CASSLGHTGKYEQYF TGTGCCAGCAGCTTAGGACATACGGGGAAGTACGAGCAGTACTTC
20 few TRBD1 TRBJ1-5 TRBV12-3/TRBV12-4 CASSLPFWDRGGFGNQPQHF TGTGCCAGCAGTTTACCGTTTTGGGACAGGGGAGGTTTTGGCAATCAGCCCCAGCATTTT
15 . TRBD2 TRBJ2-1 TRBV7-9 CASSHIGTSGHEQFF TGTGCCAGCAGCCACATCGGGACTAGTGGGCATGAGCAGTTCTTC
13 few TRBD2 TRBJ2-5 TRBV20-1 CSALAGFQETQYF TGCAGTGCTCTAGCGGGCTTCCAAGAGACCCAGTACTTC
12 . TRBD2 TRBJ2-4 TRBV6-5 CASSYREGRQYF TGTGCCAGCAGTTACAGGGAGGGTCGACAGTACTTC
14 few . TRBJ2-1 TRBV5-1 CASSLPGVSNEQFF TGCGCCAGCAGCTTGCCAGGGGTTTCCAATGAGCAGTTCTTC
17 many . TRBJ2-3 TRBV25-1 CASRVTIEGSFTDTQYF TGTGCCAGCAGAGTGACTATCGAGGGCAGCTTTACAGATACGCAGTATTTT
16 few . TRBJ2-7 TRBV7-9 CASSHSTGLFNYEQYF TGTGCCAGCAGCCACAGTACAGGGCTTTTTAACTACGAGCAGTACTTC
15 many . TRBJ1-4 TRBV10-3 CAISDLGTGNEKLFF TGTGCCATCAGTGATCTAGGGACGGGTAATGAAAAACTGTTTTTT
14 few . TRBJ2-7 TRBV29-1 CSVRYGDSPYEQYF TGCAGCGTCCGATATGGGGACTCCCCCTACGAGCAGTACTTC
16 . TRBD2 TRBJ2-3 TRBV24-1 CATSDPFRDYTDTQYF TGTGCCACCAGTGACCCATTCCGGGACTACACAGATACGCAGTATTTT
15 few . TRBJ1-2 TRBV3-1 CASSQASGPNYGYTF TGTGCCAGCAGCCAAGCATCCGGGCCTAACTATGGCTACACCTTC
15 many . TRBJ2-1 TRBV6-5 CASSYGPSSYNEQFF TGTGCCAGCAGTTACGGTCCAAGCTCCTACAATGAGCAGTTCTTC
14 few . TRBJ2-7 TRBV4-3 CASSQERRDSEQYF TGCGCCAGCAGCCAAGAAAGGCGGGACAGCGAGCAGTACTTC
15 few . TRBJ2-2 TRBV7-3 CASSPDRVYTGELFF TGTGCCAGCAGCCCCGACAGAGTCTACACCGGGGAGCTGTTTTTT
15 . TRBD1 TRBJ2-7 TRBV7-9 CASSLEAGGPYEQHF TGTGCCAGCAGCTTAGAGGCAGGGGGACCCTACGAGCAGCACTTC